This T cell receptor beta chain was identified during a study of control samples from healthy donors and cancer patients. Method: immunoSEQ multiplex PCR; TCRdb's copy keeps in-frame clones and lacks some. The sample lists around 200,000 clones, roughly 91% occurring once. The CDR3 has 12 residues. Trimming removed 4 bases at V and 5 bases at J, with 8 bases between. The germline V gene encodes CDR1 KGHSH and CDR2 LQKENI. V gene TRBV18 combines with J gene TRBJ1-1; the D gene is possibly TRBD1 (5 bases). Sequences were obtained from blood. This receptor was obtained from a woman younger than 45 in good health. The CDR3 sequence is CASSRGGTEAFF. As DNA, the CDR3 is TGTGCCAGCTCACGGGGGGGGACTGAAGCTTTCTTT.